A selection of T cell receptor beta chains follows, all from one sample in a study of blood T cell repertoires in COVID-19. Sequencing was performed with immunoSEQ multiplex PCR; in TCRdb, only in-frame clones are kept and a portion is missing. The table shows tens of thousands of clones, with over 75% occurring only once. Sequencing input: peripheral blood. The source is a man between 65 and 79 years old with active or convalescent COVID-19. Each CDR3 is given with its conserved first and last residue. The D gene is left open where the match is weak. Expanded clones get a size class; other rows say once, few or many, or leave the size out.

D	J	V	size	CDR3	DNA
NA	TRBJ1-2	TRBV28	NA	CASSSGGNYGYTF	TGTGCCAGCAGTTCTGGGGGGAACTATGGCTACACCTTC
NA	TRBJ1-2	TRBV11-2	few	CASSLGSAGDYGYTF	TGTGCCAGCAGCTTAGGTTCGGCAGGCGACTATGGCTACACCTTC
TRBD2	TRBJ2-5	TRBV3-1/TRBV3-2	NA	CASSQLPAGVRETQYF	TGTGCCAGCAGCCAACTCCCAGCGGGAGTGAGGGAGACCCAGTACTTC
NA	TRBJ1-2	TRBV7-9	NA	CASSLAGRYGYTF	TGTGCCAGCAGCTTAGCGGGGCGCTATGGCTACACCTTC
NA	TRBJ2-3	TRBV4-3	NA	CASSQEGTGRGFADTQYF	TGCGCCAGCAGCCAAGAAGGGACCGGGAGAGGTTTCGCAGATACGCAGTATTTT
NA	TRBJ1-5	TRBV6-1	NA	CASSEALGGARQPQHF	TGTGCCAGCAGTGAAGCGCTAGGGGGGGCTCGGCAGCCCCAGCATTTT
TRBD2	TRBJ2-1	TRBV28	NA	CASSFSGRRPFF	TGTGCCAGCAGCTTTAGCGGGAGGCGTCCGTTCTTC
TRBD2	TRBJ2-7	TRBV5-1	NA	CASSFSGGSSYEQYF	TGCGCCAGCAGCTTTAGCGGGGGGAGCTCCTACGAGCAGTACTTC
NA	TRBJ2-7	TRBV30	NA	CAWSPTDAYEQYF	TGTGCCTGGAGCCCGACAGATGCCTACGAGCAGTACTTC
TRBD2	TRBJ2-4	TRBV30	NA	CAWSAGLAGGSF	TGTGCCTGGAGTGCGGGACTAGCGGGAGGAAGCTTC
NA	TRBJ1-4	TRBV9	NA	CASSVVGGPGEKLFF	TGTGCCAGCAGCGTAGTAGGGGGACCTGGGGAAAAACTGTTTTTT
NA	TRBJ2-1	TRBV28	NA	CASSLFTLRSYNEQFF	TGTGCCAGCAGTTTATTTACCCTTCGGTCCTACAATGAGCAGTTCTTC
NA	TRBJ2-1	TRBV7-8	NA	CASSLEAPLTTYNEQFF	TGTGCCAGCAGCTTAGAGGCCCCCCTAACTACCTACAATGAGCAGTTCTTC
TRBD1	TRBJ2-1	TRBV30	NA	CAWSAFGTGVSEQFF	TGTGCCTGGAGTGCCTTCGGGACAGGGGTTAGTGAGCAGTTCTTC
NA	TRBJ1-1	TRBV5-1	NA	CASSLGLGRGNTEAFF	TGCGCCAGCAGCTTGGGTTTGGGAAGGGGGAACACTGAAGCTTTCTTT
TRBD2	TRBJ2-1	TRBV18	NA	CASSPSSGDYNEQFF	TGTGCCAGCTCACCGTCGAGCGGGGATTACAATGAGCAGTTCTTC
NA	TRBJ1-3	TRBV28	NA	CASSLSAGARNTIYF	TGTGCCAGCAGTTTGTCAGCAGGGGCCAGAAACACCATATATTTT
TRBD1	TRBJ1-5	TRBV29-1	NA	CSVEVTGGDQPQHF	TGCAGCGTTGAGGTAACAGGGGGGGATCAGCCCCAGCATTTT
NA	TRBJ1-1	TRBV25-1	NA	CATITNLVAFF	TGTGCCACCATCACAAATCTGGTCGCTTTCTTT
TRBD2	TRBJ2-3	TRBV11-2	NA	CASSIRTSGTDRSADTQYF	TGTGCCAGCAGCATTAGGACTAGCGGGACAGACCGGTCGGCAGATACGCAGTATTTT
TRBD1	TRBJ1-2	TRBV6-5	NA	CASSPKQGADGYTF	TGTGCCAGCAGTCCCAAACAGGGGGCGGATGGCTACACCTTC
TRBD1	TRBJ1-2	TRBV6-5	NA	CASSYLYRTGSYGYTF	TGTGCCAGCAGTTACTTATACCGGACAGGGAGCTATGGCTACACCTTC
NA	TRBJ1-1	TRBV28	NA	CASSVQGTEAFF	TGTGCCAGCAGTGTACAGGGAACTGAAGCTTTCTTT
NA	TRBJ1-3	TRBV28	NA	CASSFPTRGNTIYF	TGTGCCAGCAGTTTCCCGACAAGGGGAAACACCATATATTTT
NA	TRBJ1-3	TRBV27	NA	CASKADSGNTIYF	TGTGCCAGTAAAGCCGACTCTGGAAACACCATATATTTT
NA	TRBJ2-2	TRBV5-4	NA	CASSLGLFRAANTGELFF	TGTGCCAGCAGCTTGGGTCTCTTCCGCGCGGCGAACACCGGGGAGCTGTTTTTT
TRBD2	TRBJ2-5	TRBV30	NA	CAWSKTSGSAQYF	TGTGCCTGGAGTAAGACTAGCGGGTCAGCCCAGTACTTC